The following is a T cell receptor beta chain sequence with its context. Per the authors' pipeline: Estimated nucleated cell counts came from reference gene primer amplification. This table comes from immunoSEQ multiplex PCR, and its TCRdb copy is limited to in-frame clones, with some not included. The D gene and trimming were derived from the DNA, and the V and J assignments and clone size from that table. The sample includes a few hundred thousand clones, around 85% of them seen just once. The sample comes from a study of blood T cell repertoires in COVID-19. As for the study in general: T cells, B-cell-depleted T cells, or PBMCs provided the cDNA or gDNA that served as material.

The CDR3 length is 12 residues. CDR1 is MNHEY and CDR2 is SMNVEV in the germline V gene (reference sequence). The germline V and J ends were trimmed by 8 bases and 8 bases, with 15 bases remaining between them. Seattle enrolled patients during active infection and tracked them longitudinally. The clonotype comes from a human donor with COVID-19, enrolled during active disease. The donor label of this sample is uncertain. Sequencing was performed on peripheral blood. This chain uses TRBV27 with TRBJ1-1; D call uncertain. In nucleotides, the CDR3 is TGTGCCAGCCAACGTCCGGGGAACGAAGCTTTCTTT. Translated: CASQRPGNEAFF.